This T cell receptor beta chain appears in the sequencing data of a study of T-cell reconstitution after alpha-beta-depleted transplantation in children. Molecular barcoding with unique molecular identifiers was used for the TCRbeta library. TCRdb reprocessed the PCR reads with MiXCR, giving one entry per CDR3 protein. The table lists 190,000 or so distinct CDR3 sequences, more than 12% of them singletons, with roughly an eighth in the top ten. The CDR3 runs 13 residues. Germline lookup yields CDR1 DFQATT and CDR2 SNEGSKA (reference sequence). V shed 5 bases and J 8 bases; nucleotides not matched to a gene: 6.

The input for sequencing was PBMCs from the stem cell graft donor, taken from the stem cell graft. The chain uses TRBV20-1 and TRBJ2-4; 10 nucleotides align to TRBD2. This TCR derives from a human donor who donated a stem cell graft to a child with acute lymphoblastic leukemia. CDR3 DNA sequence: TGCAGTGCTTATCTAGCGGGAGCAGACATTCAGTACTTC. Amino acid sequence: CSAYLAGADIQYF.